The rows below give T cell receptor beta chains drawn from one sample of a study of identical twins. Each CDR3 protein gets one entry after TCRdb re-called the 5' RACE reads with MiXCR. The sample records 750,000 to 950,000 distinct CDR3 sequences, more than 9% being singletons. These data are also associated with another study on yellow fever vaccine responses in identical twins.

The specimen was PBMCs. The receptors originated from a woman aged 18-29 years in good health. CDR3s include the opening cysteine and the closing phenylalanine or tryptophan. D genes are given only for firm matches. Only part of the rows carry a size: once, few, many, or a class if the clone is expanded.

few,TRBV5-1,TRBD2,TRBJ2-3,CASSLVGTSGGRDTQYF,TGCGCCAGCAGCTTGGTTGGGACTAGCGGGGGCCGAGATACGCAGTATTTT
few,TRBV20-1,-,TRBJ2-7,CSARDPYADVTYEQYF,TGCAGTGCTAGAGACCCTTACGCGGACGTGACTTACGAGCAGTACTTC
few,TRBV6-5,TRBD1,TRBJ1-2,CASSYSDRAGNYGYTF,TGTGCCAGCAGTTACTCGGACAGGGCGGGTAACTATGGCTACACCTTC
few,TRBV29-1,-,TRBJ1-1,CSVQVNTEAFF,TGCAGCGTACAGGTGAACACTGAAGCTTTCTTT
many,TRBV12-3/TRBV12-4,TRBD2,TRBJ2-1,CASSLAKLAGVRNEQFF,TGTGCCAGCAGTTTAGCCAAACTAGCGGGAGTACGAAATGAGCAGTTCTTC
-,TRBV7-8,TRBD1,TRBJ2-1,CASSNGQGPGYEQFF,TGTGCCAGCAGCAACGGACAGGGGCCCGGGTATGAGCAGTTCTTC
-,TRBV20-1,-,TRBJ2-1,CSARDGRSNEQFF,TGCAGTGCTAGAGACGGTAGGAGCAATGAGCAGTTCTTC
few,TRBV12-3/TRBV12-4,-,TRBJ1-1,CASRVTGSTEAFF,TGTGCCAGCAGAGTAACAGGTAGCACTGAAGCTTTCTTT
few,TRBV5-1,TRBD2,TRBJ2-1,CASRGTSGGLEQFF,TGCGCCAGCCGGGGGACTAGCGGGGGCCTTGAGCAGTTCTTC
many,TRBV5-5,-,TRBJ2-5,CASSLGSFQETQYF,TGTGCCAGCAGCTTGGGTAGCTTCCAAGAGACCCAGTACTTC
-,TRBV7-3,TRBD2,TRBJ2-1,CASSLKGGRATSNEQFF,TGTGCCAGCAGCTTAAAGGGCGGGAGGGCCACTTCCAATGAGCAGTTCTTC
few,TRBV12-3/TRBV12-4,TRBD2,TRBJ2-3,CASSPIAGFTDTQYF,TGTGCCAGCAGTCCGATAGCGGGGTTTACAGATACGCAGTATTTT
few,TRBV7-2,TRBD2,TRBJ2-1,CASSFLAGGNEQFF,TGTGCCAGCAGCTTTCTAGCGGGAGGCAATGAGCAGTTCTTC
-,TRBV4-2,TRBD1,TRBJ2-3,CASSQEGGQSYTQYF,TGTGCCAGCAGCCAAGAAGGGGGACAGTCTTATACGCAGTATTTT
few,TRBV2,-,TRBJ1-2,CASSEVGAVEGYTF,TGTGCCAGCAGTGAAGTAGGGGCGGTGGAGGGCTACACCTTC
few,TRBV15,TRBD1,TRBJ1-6,CATSRVGQGSSYNSPLHF,TGTGCCACCAGCAGAGTGGGACAGGGGAGCTCCTATAATTCACCCCTCCACTTT
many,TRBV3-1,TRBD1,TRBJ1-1,CASSHASAGGAKTEAFF,TGTGCCAGCAGCCACGCGTCCGCAGGGGGCGCGAAGACTGAAGCTTTCTTT
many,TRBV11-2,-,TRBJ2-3,CASSYWVERTDTQYF,TGTGCCAGCAGCTACTGGGTGGAACGCACAGATACGCAGTATTTT
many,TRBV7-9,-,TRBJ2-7,CASSPTTYEQYF,TGTGCCAGCAGCCCAACCACCTACGAGCAGTACTTC
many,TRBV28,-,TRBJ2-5,CASTLRGPSSVTQYF,TGTGCCAGCACCCTCCGGGGACCCTCGTCAGTGACCCAGTACTTC
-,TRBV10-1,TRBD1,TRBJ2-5,CASSTTGVETQYF,TGCGCCAGCAGTACGACAGGGGTGGAGACCCAGTACTTC
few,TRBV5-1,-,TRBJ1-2,CASSLKGEGWYGYTF,TGCGCCAGCAGCTTGAAGGGGGAGGGATGGTATGGCTACACCTTC
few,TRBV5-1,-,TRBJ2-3,CASSLDPGRSTDTQYF,TGCGCCAGCAGCTTGGACCCGGGACGGAGCACAGATACGCAGTATTTT
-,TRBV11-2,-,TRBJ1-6,CASSPEVGRNSPLHF,TGTGCCAGCAGCCCCGAGGTAGGGCGTAATTCACCCCTCCACTTT
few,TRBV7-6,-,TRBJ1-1,CASSQQGGHTEAFF,TGTGCCAGCAGCCAACAGGGTGGGCACACTGAAGCTTTCTTT
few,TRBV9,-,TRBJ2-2,CASSVVTNTGELFF,TGTGCCAGCAGCGTAGTGACGAACACCGGGGAGCTGTTTTTT
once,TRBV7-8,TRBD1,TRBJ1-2,CASSHRGPNYGYTF,TGTGCCAGCAGCCACAGGGGGCCTAACTATGGCTACACCTTC
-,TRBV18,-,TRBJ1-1,CASSPKGGNTEAFF,TGTGCCAGCTCACCGAAGGGAGGTAACACTGAAGCTTTCTTT
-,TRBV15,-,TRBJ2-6,CATSRVVRGFGANVLTF,TGTGCCACCAGCAGAGTCGTGCGGGGCTTTGGGGCCAACGTCCTGACTTTC
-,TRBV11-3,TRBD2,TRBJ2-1,CASSSRLASSYNEQFF,TGTGCCAGCAGCTCCAGACTAGCGAGCTCCTACAATGAGCAGTTCTTC
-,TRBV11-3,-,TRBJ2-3,CASAGKGDTQYF,TGTGCCAGTGCGGGGAAAGGAGATACGCAGTATTTT
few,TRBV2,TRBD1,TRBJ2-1,CASRTGRLNEQFF,TGTGCCAGCAGGACAGGGCGTTTGAATGAGCAGTTCTTC
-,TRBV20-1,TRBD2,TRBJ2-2,CSARDRPSGGRNTGELFF,TGCAGTGCTAGAGACAGGCCTAGCGGGGGGCGGAACACCGGGGAGCTGTTTTTT
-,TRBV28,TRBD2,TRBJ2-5,CASSFRGVIGTQYF,TGTGCCAGCAGTTTCCGGGGGGTGATTGGGACCCAGTACTTC
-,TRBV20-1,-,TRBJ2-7,CSAKRQQTPSYEQYF,TGCAGTGCTAAACGACAGCAGACACCCTCCTACGAGCAGTACTTC
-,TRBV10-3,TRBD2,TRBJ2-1,CAISGGLAGGREQFF,TGTGCCATCAGTGGTGGACTAGCGGGGGGGCGGGAGCAGTTCTTC
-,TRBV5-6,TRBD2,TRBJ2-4,CTSSTTRLALRELAKNIQYF,TGTACCAGCAGCACGACCCGACTAGCCCTGAGGGAGTTAGCCAAAAACATTCAGTACTTC
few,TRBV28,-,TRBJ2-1,CASSLKLLLHYNEQFF,TGTGCCAGCAGTTTAAAGCTTCTACTGCACTACAATGAGCAGTTCTTC
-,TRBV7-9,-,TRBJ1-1,CATASRDYTEAFF,TGTGCTACGGCGTCCAGGGATTACACTGAAGCTTTCTTT
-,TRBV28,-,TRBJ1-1,CASSIAGPRNTEAFF,TGTGCCAGCAGTATTGCGGGACCGCGGAACACTGAAGCTTTCTTT
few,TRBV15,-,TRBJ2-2,CATSRAIAPNTGELFF,TGTGCCACCAGCAGAGCGATAGCGCCGAACACCGGGGAGCTGTTTTTT
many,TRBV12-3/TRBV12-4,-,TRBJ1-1,CANSQARSTEAFF,TGTGCCAACTCACAGGCCCGGAGTACTGAAGCTTTCTTT
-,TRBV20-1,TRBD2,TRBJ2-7,CSARDPLAGGSSYEQYF,TGCAGTGCTAGAGATCCCCTAGCGGGAGGGAGCTCCTACGAGCAGTACTTC
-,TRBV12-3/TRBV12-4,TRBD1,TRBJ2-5,CASTGTGVAGETQYF,TGTGCCAGCACCGGGACAGGGGTTGCCGGGGAGACCCAGTACTTC
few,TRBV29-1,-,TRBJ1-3,CSGNSGNTIYF,TGCAGCGGGAACTCTGGAAACACCATATATTTT
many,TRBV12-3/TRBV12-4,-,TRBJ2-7,CASSRTGEQYF,TGTGCCAGCAGTAGGACCGGGGAGCAGTACTTC
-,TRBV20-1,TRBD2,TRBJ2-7,CSAPRLAAASYEQYF,TGCAGTGCTCCCAGACTAGCGGCCGCCTCCTACGAGCAGTACTTC
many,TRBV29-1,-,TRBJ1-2,CSVRHTGPYGYTF,TGCAGCGTGCGCCACACAGGGCCCTATGGCTACACCTTC
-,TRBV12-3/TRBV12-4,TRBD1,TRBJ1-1,CASEGQGLEAFF,TGTGCCAGTGAGGGACAGGGGTTGGAGGCTTTCTTT
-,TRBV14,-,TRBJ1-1,CASSEGFWTEAFF,TGTGCCAGCAGTGAGGGGTTTTGGACTGAAGCTTTCTTT
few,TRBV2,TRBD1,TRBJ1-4,CASRTTGTINEKLFF,TGTGCCAGCAGAACGACAGGGACAATAAATGAAAAACTGTTTTTT
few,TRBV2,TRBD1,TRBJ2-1,CASSEGTVSSEFF,TGTGCCAGCAGCGAAGGGACAGTTTCTTCGGAATTCTTC
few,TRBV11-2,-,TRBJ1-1,CASSFGTWGTEAFF,TGTGCCAGCAGCTTCGGGACTTGGGGAACTGAAGCTTTCTTT